Below, one TCR beta chain is given with its context. Its recognized antigen is unknown. The sample belongs to a study of cytomegalovirus exposure and HLA in healthy donors (dated by TCRdb to about 2017). As for the study more broadly: According to an earlier analysis of a few hundred of the donors, about 179 million T cells yielded 90 million to 130 million unique TCR beta sequences and approximately 300 Gb of sequence data. Roughly 310 gigabases of sequencing data and some 85 million unique TCR sequences were included in an early release covering 500 to 750 HLA-typed donors. The genetic ancestry cluster associated with self-reported Caucasian donors included about 81% of the roughly 410 genotyped donors. The aim of the study was to test whether cataloging public T cell receptors could identify signatures of past pathogen exposure. The study profiled the T cell repertoires of some 610 subjects by immunosequencing and related them to cytomegalovirus serostatus. Besides the first cohort of 550 to 750 subjects, a separate validation cohort made up of some 110 different subjects was used. To predict cytomegalovirus infection status, the study combined high-throughput TCR immunosequencing, statistical association of individual TCRs with disease status, and machine learning. In a later analysis, previously published TCR beta repertoires from 550 to 750 donors were re-analyzed and high-resolution HLA genotyping was added so that TCR occurrence patterns could be studied. Rather than using new phenotypic data, the later analysis identified candidate immune exposures from TCR beta sequences and from how often those sequences occurred across donors. An earlier analysis of about 600 of the donors used high-throughput TCR beta sequencing to judge whether each TCR beta V gene segment behaved as functional or pseudogenic. Donor age, sex, ethnicity and CMV serostatus were collected together with the repertoire data. Genome-wide SNP genotypes for about three fifths of the roughly 700 donors were used in a later genetic analysis, which treated that subset as a discovery cohort. All discovery cohort repertoires had been generated using a single sequencing platform. HLA typing included class I and class II loci at four-digit resolution. Typing coverage varied by locus: 629-630 donors for A, B, C, DRB1 and DQB1; roughly 560 for DQA1; nearly 610 for DPA1; approximately 470 for DPB1. Several DR-DQ haplotypes were handled as single units for association and clustering because linkage in the cohort was strong. Among a few hundred genotyped donors of the cohort, an average of about 240,000 unique TCR beta nucleotide sequences were sequenced per donor, roughly a sixth of them non-productive. What the research found in general, with its limitations: A later genetic analysis reported fewer N-insertions in productive TCRs among donors in an Asian-associated ancestry cluster than the roughly 700-donor mean. In a later genetic analysis, a missense DCLRE1C variant was associated with V-gene and J-gene trimming of TCR beta chains, and the association was replicated in an independent cohort. In a later analysis, the rate of TCR association differed among HLA loci, with DRB1 alleles having the most associated TCRs and HLA-C alleles having the fewest. Because HLA typing was missing for some donors at each locus, association tests included only the typed subset. According to the authors, the approach could potentially be generalized to other disease states and immunological phenotypes. In a later analysis, most CMV-associated TCR beta chains were found to appear HLA-restricted, with HLA associations seemingly driven largely by CMV exposure. Linkage disequilibrium might explain the correlated functional status among segregating V segments, but an unknown experimental factor could not be ruled out. A later analysis associated 16,951 TCR beta sequences with specific HLA alleles at a false discovery rate of 0.05. Three of the identified cytomegalovirus-associated TCR beta chains were confirmed in vitro to be specific for cytomegalovirus antigens. Some IMGT-functional V segments, including TRBV6-2 and TRBV6-3, could not be told apart with the 87-base-pair reads, so those segments were excluded. In an earlier analysis of approximately 590 of the donors, most TCR beta V segments were observed in productive rearrangements about 90% or about 30% of the time, broadly matching IMGT annotations. Strong co-occurrence of HLA alleles, especially DR and DQ, made assigning TCR associations to individual alleles difficult. Because counts were too low, more than 15 rarely observed V segments, including chromosome 9 orphons, were left out of the earlier analysis of 587 of the donors. Roughly uniform sequencing depth across donors was assumed in presence/absence analyses, although this assumption may not hold. CMV serostatus was the only immune exposure information available for the cohort. A further reported finding was that TCR beta sequences accurately predicted the HLA-A and HLA-B alleles for most subjects in the first cohort. The study listed 150 to 200 TCR beta chains as associated with cytomegalovirus. A cluster of highly shared sequence variants was judged likely to be a technical artifact of the sequencing pipeline. Across donors, most TCR sequences were observed very rarely, whereas some public TCRs were present in many individuals. Several of the top co-occurrence clusters appeared to be linked to parvovirus B19, influenza, CMV and Epstein-Barr virus, according to a later analysis. Compared with equally common non-associated chains, HLA-associated TCR beta chains in a later analysis were more clonally expanded and had lower generation probabilities. In both the original and validation cohorts, the classifier was reported to diagnose cytomegalovirus status with high specificity and sensitivity. In this cohort, only TCR beta chains were sequenced, and detectable features were limited by the absence of alpha or paired-chain data.

The library was prepared using the immunoSEQ multiplex PCR assay. For the multiplex PCR, a mixture combining 60 forward primers for TCR Vbeta segments and 13 reverse primers for TCR Jbeta segments was used. Amplification of the CDR3 region of rearranged TCR beta genes was performed with a multiplex PCR assay on genomic DNA. On the Illumina HiSeq System, the amplified TCR beta libraries were sequenced as 87-base-pair reads. The paper's processing steps were these. In a later analysis, tens of millions of unique TCR beta chains were counted across the approximately 670 repertoires, and roughly 11 million of these chains were shared by at least two donors. To remove PCR and sequencing errors, raw reads were error-corrected and collapsed into unique sequences using a nearest-neighbor algorithm that merged closely related sequences. V, D and J gene segments were assigned by aligning CDR3 sequences to IMGT reference sequences. For a sequence to be retained, a match of at least six nucleotides to both a V gene segment and a J gene segment was required. Rearrangements were called productive when the CDR3 lacked stop codons and stayed in frame with V and J; all others were non-productive. Following IMGT convention, CDR3 was defined as the stretch from the second conserved V-encoded cysteine up to the conserved J-encoded phenylalanine. In an earlier analysis of around 640 of the donors, sequences lacking an unambiguous match to a single V gene segment were excluded. An earlier analysis of several hundred of the donors classified V segments as functional when productive rearrangements were above 56.7% and as segregating when the standard deviation between donors was above 5%. A statistical classification framework was developed to diagnose cytomegalovirus status using the catalog of TCR beta chain sequences. In a later analysis, V and J genes were assigned by comparing TCR nucleotide sequences against IMGT/GENE-DB human TR gene sequences. A later analysis assigned CDR3 sequences and most-parsimonious VDJ recombination scenarios with the TCRdist pipeline. In a later analysis, every TCR beta chain was defined by the combination of its CDR3 amino acid sequence and its V-gene family, and reads without a unique V-gene family were dropped. To address suspected cross-contamination and a sequencing artifact, a later analysis removed over 500 highly shared, low-generation-probability nucleotide sequences. In a later analysis, a clonal expansion index was calculated for each public chain from normalized within-repertoire ranks of inferred template counts. A later analysis computed generation probabilities with a VDJ recombination model fitted to out-of-frame rearrangements, and checked the results against IGoR. In a later analysis, TCR-TCR, TCR-HLA and TCR-CMV co-occurrence was scored with hypergeometric tests, and a repertoire-size bias correction was applied to TCR pairs. False discovery rates were estimated in a later analysis by permuting HLA or CMV assignments 20 times. A later analysis grouped co-occurring TCRs with DBSCAN, adding TCRdist sequence similarity when clustering within HLA-allele-positive subsets. For co-occurrence clustering, repertoires with fewer than 30,000 or more than 120,000 public chains were excluded, along with 4 to 6 repertoires with anomalous nucleotide sharing. Here the immuneACCESS table is served through TCRdb, limited to in-frame sequences with V and J called. Missing clones are a known gap in these copies; in checked studies unresolved V genes cover under half, and the rest lacks a known reason. The V and J calls and the clone size are those of that table, but D and trimming were determined from the DNA. The sample table includes 120,000 or so clones. Approximately 3.8% of the sample is in the top ten clones.

The cohort was made up of roughly 670 healthy bone marrow donors. At the time of sampling, every cohort member was nominally healthy, though immune exposures that went unrecorded were likely present. The donor tested CMV seronegative, placing the donor among the 350 or so seronegative members of the cohort. A peripheral blood sample was collected from each donor, and TCR beta sequencing was performed on peripheral blood mononuclear cells. The Qiagen DNeasy Blood Extraction Kit was used to extract genomic DNA from the blood cell samples. V and J are trimmed by 2 bases and 2 bases, and the gene matches miss 12 bases of the junction. The germline V gene sets CDR1 to MDHEN and CDR2 to SYDVKM. The CDR3 numbers 19 residues from cysteine through phenylalanine. Of all the DNA, just the CDR3 is kept, 57 bases in frame from base 1.

The rearranged chain carries TRBV28 and TRBJ2-6; TRBD1 matches 7 bases in the middle. The sequencing sample was made of PBMCs. This TCR was recovered from a man aged 18-30 years in good health and CMV-seronegative. The CDR3 region has the sequence CASSLLRLRQGAGANVLTF. The nucleotides are TGTGCCAGCAGTTTACTCCGTTTAAGACAGGGAGCTGGGGCCAACGTCCTGACTTTC.